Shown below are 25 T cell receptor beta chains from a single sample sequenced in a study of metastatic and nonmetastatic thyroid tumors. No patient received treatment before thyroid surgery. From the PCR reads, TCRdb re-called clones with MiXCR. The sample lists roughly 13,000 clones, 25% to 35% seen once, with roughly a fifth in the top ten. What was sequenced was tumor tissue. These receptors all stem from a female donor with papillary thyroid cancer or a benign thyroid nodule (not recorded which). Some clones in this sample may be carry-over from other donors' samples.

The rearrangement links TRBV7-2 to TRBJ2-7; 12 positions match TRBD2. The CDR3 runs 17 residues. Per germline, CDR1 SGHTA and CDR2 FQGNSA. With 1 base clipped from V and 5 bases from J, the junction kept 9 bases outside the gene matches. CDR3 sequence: CASSLGLETSGSHEQYF. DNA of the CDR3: TGTGCCAGCAGCTTAGGCTTGGAGACTAGCGGGAGTCACGAGCAGTACTTC.

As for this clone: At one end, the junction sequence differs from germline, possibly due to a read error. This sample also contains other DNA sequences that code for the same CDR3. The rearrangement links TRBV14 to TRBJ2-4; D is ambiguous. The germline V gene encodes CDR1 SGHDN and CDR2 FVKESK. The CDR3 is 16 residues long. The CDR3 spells CASSPSYGEAKNIQYF. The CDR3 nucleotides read TGTGCCAGCAGCCCAAGCTATGGGGAAGCCAAAAACATTCAGTACTTT. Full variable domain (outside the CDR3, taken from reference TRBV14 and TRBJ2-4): EAGVTQFPSHSVIEKGQTVTLRCDPISGHDNLYWYRRVMGKEIKFLLHFVKESKQDESGMPNNRFLAERTGGTYSTLKVQPAELEDSGVYFCASSPSYGEAKNIQYFGAGTRLSVL.

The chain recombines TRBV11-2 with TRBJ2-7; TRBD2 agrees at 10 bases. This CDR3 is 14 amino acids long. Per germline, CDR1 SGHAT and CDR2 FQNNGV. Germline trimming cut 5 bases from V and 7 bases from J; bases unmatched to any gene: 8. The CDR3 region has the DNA TGTGCCAGCAGCGCAGCGGGAGGGCCGGGTGAGCAGTACTTC. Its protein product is CASSAAGGPGEQYF.

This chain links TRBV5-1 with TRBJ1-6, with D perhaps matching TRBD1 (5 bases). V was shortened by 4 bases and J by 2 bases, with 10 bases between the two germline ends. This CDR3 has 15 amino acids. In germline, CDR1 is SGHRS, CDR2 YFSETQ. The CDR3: CASSPTGPYNSPLHF. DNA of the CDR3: TGCGCCAGCAGCCCCACAGGACCCTATAATTCACCCCTCCACTTT.

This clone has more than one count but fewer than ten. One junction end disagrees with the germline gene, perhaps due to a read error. CDR3 in DNA: TGTGCCAGCAGTGAAGCGACAGGGGGCAAAAATACCATGTATTTT. Translating it yields CASSEATGGKNTMYF. The chain employs TRBV6-1 and TRBJ1-3, with 10 bases fitting TRBD1. Germline-derived CDR1 and CDR2 are MNHNS and SASEGT. This CDR3 spans 15 amino acids.

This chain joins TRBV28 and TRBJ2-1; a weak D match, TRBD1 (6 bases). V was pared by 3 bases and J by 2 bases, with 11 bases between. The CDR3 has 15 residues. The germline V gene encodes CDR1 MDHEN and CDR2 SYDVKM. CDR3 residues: CASSLDRGAYNEQFF. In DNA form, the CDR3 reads TGTGCCAGCAGTTTGGACAGAGGAGCCTACAATGAGCAGTTCTTC.

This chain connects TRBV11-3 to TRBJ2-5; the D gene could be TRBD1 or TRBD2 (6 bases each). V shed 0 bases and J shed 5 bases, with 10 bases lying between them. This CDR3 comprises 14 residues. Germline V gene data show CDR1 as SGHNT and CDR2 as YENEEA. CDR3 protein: CASSLEGGQETQYF. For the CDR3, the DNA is TGTGCCAGCAGCTTAGAAGGGGGGCAGGAGACCCAGTACTTC.

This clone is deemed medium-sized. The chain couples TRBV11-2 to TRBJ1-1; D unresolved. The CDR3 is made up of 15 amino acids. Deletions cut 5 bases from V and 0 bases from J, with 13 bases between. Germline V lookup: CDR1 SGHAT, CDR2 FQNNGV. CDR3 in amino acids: CASSLDPSMNTEAFF. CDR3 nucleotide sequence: TGTGCCAGCAGCCTGGACCCCTCCATGAACACTGAAGCTTTCTTT.

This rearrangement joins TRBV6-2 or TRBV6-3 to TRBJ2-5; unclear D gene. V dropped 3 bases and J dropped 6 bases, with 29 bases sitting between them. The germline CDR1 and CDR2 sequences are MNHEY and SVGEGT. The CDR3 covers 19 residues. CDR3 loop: CASSYLPTIWKWDTKTQYF. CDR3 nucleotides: TGTGCCAGCAGTTATCTCCCCACTATATGGAAGTGGGATACTAAGACCCAGTACTTC.

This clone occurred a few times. The CDR3 DNA reads TGTGCCAGCACCCCCTGGACCCTCCTGTCTCAGCATTTT. Encoded protein: CASTPWTLLSQHF. The chain recombines TRBV28 with TRBJ1-5; D is unresolved. V lost 7 bases and J lost 13, with 20 bases in between. Per germline, CDR1 MDHEN and CDR2 SYDVKM. The CDR3 loop spans 13 amino acids.

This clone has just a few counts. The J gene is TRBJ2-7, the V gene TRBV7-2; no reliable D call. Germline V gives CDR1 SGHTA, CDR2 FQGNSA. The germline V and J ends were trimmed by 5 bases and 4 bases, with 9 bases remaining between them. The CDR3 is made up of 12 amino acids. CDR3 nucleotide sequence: TGTGCCAGCAGCCCAACAGCTTACGAGCAGTACTTC. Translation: CASSPTAYEQYF.

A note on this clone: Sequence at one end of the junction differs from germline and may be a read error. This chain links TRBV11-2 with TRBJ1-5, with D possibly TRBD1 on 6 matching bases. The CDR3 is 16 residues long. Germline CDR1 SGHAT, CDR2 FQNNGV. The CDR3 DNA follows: TGTGCCAGCAGCGCCGGCAGGGGCCGAGGCAATCAGCCCCAACATTTT. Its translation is CASSAGRGRGNQPQHF.

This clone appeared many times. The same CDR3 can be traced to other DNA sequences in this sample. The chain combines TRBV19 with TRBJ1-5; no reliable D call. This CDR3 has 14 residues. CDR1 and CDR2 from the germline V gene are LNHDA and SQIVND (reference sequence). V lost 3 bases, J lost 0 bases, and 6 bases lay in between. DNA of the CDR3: TGTGCCAGTAGTATCTCCTCTAGCAATCAGCCCCAGCATTTT. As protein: CASSISSSNQPQHF.

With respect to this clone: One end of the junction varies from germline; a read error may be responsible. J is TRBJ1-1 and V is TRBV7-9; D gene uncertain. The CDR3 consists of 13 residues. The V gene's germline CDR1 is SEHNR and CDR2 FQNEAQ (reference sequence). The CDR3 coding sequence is TGTGCCAGCGGACGGTCAGTGAACACTGGAGCTTTCTTT. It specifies CASGRSVNTGAFF.

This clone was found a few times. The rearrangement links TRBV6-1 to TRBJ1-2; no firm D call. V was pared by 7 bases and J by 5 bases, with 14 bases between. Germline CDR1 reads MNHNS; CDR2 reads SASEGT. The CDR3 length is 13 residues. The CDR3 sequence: CASNPSARYGYTF. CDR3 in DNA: TGTGCCAGCAACCCCTCGGCACGGTATGGCTACACCTTC.

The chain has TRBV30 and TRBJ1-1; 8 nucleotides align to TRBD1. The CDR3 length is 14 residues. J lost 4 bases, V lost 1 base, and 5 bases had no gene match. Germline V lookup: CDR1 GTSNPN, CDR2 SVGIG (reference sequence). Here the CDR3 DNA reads TGTGCCTGGAGTGGGACAGGGTGGGCCACTGAAGCTTTCTTT. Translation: CAWSGTGWATEAFF.

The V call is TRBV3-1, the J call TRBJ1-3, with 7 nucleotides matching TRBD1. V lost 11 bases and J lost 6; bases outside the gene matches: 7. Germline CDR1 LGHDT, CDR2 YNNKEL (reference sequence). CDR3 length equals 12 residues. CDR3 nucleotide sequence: TGTGCCTCACAGGGGTTTGAAAACACCATATATTTT. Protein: CASQGFENTIYF.

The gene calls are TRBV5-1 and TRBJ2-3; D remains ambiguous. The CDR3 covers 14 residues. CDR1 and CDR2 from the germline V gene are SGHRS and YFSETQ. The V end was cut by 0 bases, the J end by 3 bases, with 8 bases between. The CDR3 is CASSLALVTDTQYF. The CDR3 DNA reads TGCGCCAGCAGCTTGGCCTTGGTTACAGATACGCAGTATTTT.

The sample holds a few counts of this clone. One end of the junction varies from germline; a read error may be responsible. CDR3 loop: CASSQGTRGTNEKLFF. The CDR3 DNA sequence: TGTGCCAGCAGCCAAGGGACGAGAGGAACTAACGAAAAACTGTTTTTT. V usage is TRBV4-2 and J usage is TRBJ1-4; D is undetermined. This CDR3 has 16 residues. In germline, CDR1 is LGHNA, CDR2 YNFKEQ.

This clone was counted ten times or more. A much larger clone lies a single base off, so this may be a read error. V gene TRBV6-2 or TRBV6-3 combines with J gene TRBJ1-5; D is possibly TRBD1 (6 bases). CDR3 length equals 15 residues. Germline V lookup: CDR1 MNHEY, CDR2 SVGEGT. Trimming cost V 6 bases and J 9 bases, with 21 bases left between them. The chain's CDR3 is CASRGTGYDSRPQHF. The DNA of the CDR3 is TGTGCCAGCAGGGGAACAGGGTATGATAGTCGGCCCCAGCATTTT.

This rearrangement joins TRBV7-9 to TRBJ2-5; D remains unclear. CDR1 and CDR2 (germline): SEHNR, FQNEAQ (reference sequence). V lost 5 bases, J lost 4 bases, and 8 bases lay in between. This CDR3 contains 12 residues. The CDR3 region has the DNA TGTGCCAGCAGCCCACAGAGAGAGACCCAGTACTTC. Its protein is CASSPQRETQYF.

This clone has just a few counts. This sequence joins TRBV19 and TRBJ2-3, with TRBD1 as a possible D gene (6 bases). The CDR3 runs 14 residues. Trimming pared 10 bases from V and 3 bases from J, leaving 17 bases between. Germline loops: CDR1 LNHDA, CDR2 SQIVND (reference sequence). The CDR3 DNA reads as TGTGCCACCCAACCCTTAGGGGGAACAGATACGCAGTATTTT. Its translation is CATQPLGGTDTQYF.

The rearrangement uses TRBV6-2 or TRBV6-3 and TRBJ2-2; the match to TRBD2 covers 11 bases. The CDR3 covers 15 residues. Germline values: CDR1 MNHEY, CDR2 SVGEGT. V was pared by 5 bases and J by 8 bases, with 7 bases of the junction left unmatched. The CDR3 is CASSLLAGVGGELFF. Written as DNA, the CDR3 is TGTGCCAGCAGTCTACTAGCGGGAGTAGGAGGGGAGCTGTTTTTT.

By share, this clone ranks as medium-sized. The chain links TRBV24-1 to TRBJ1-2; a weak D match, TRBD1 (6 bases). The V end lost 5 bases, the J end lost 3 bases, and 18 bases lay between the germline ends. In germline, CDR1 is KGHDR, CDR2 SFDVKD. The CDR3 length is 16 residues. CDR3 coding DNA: TGTGCCACCAGTGGGAGGACAGATTCTTACTACTATGGCTACACCTTC. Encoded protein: CATSGRTDSYYYGYTF.

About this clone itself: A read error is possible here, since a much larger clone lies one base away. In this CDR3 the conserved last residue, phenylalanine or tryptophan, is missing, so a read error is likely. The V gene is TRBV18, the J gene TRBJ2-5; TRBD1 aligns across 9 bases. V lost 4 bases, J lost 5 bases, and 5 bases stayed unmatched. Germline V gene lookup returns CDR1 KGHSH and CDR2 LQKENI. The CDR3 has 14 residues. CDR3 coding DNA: TGTGCCAGCTCACTCCGGGACAGGGCTGAGACCCAGTACTCC. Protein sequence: CASSLRDRAETQYS.